These 5 T cell receptor beta chains were sequenced from one sample in a study of cytomegalovirus exposure and HLA in healthy donors. The table came from immunoSEQ multiplex PCR; TCRdb's copy has only in-frame clones and leaves some out. The repertoire holds some 310,000 clones, over 75% seen once, with about 0.96% in the top ten. Sequencing was done on a sample of PBMCs. The receptors stem from a man aged 25-40 years in good health and CMV-seronegative.

CDR3 region: CASSQEGASGAGANVLTF. CDR3 DNA: TGTGCCAGCAGCCAAGAGGGTGCTAGCGGGGCTGGGGCCAACGTCCTGACTTTC. The rearrangement links TRBV9 to TRBJ2-6, with 9 bases identical to TRBD2. The germline V gene encodes CDR1 SGDLS and CDR2 YYNGEE. The V segment lost 4 bases and the J segment 2 bases; nucleotides outside the gene matches: 10. The CDR3 loop spans 18 amino acids. The whole variable domain, filled in from reference TRBV9 and TRBJ2-6, reads DSGVTQTPKHLITATGQRVTLRCSPRSGDLSVYWYQQSLDQGLQFLIQYYNGEERAKGNILERFSAQQFPDLHSELNLSSLELGDSALYFCASSQEGASGAGANVLTFGAGSRLTVL.

V is TRBV27 and J is TRBJ1-2; tentative D call: TRBD1 (5 bases). Trimming pared 6 bases from V and 6 bases from J, leaving 20 bases between. This CDR3 comprises 15 residues. Per germline, CDR1 MNHEY and CDR2 SMNVEV (reference sequence). The CDR3: CASRPRGVWGDGYTF. In nucleotides, the CDR3 is TGTGCCAGCAGGCCTCGGGGGGTGTGGGGTGATGGCTACACCTTC.

The V and J genes are TRBV10-1 and TRBJ2-1; D is ambiguous. This CDR3 spans 13 amino acids. Germline V gene data show CDR1 as WNHNN and CDR2 as SYGVQD (reference sequence). Trimming removed 6 bases at V and 1 base at J, with 7 bases between. CDR3 region: CASSQASYNEQFF. CDR3 sequence (DNA): TGCGCCAGCAGCCAGGCTTCCTACAATGAGCAGTTCTTC.

V gene TRBV4-1 combines with J gene TRBJ2-3; unclear D gene. The V and J ends lost 5 bases and 6 bases respectively, with 9 bases between them. The CDR3 extends over 12 amino acids. Germline CDR1 reads MGHRA; CDR2 reads YSYEKL. CDR3 in DNA: TGCGCCAGCAGCTCACGACTTGATACGCAGTATTTT. This gives the protein CASSSRLDTQYF.

The table lists this clone with a few counts. The chain uses TRBV6-6 and TRBJ1-6; D is unclear. CDR1 and CDR2 (germline): MNHNY, SVGAGI (reference sequence). The CDR3 consists of 14 residues. V was cut by 0 bases and J by 9 bases, with 9 bases left in between. CDR3 nucleotide sequence: TGTGCCAGCAGTTACTCGAACAGTGGTTCACCCCTCCACTTT. Translating it yields CASSYSNSGSPLHF.